Each of the 10 T cell receptor beta chains below was sequenced from the same sample in a study of CD8 T cells in Susac syndrome. Random hexamers were used to reverse transcribe an amount of about 0.45 to 1 ug RNA. TCRdb ran MiXCR on the immunoSEQ multiplex PCR reads and lists one entry per CDR3 protein. This sample carries around 71,000 distinct CDR3 sequences, roughly 93% of them seen once, and the ten largest clones take about 0.14%. Material for sequencing was CD4+ T cells from PBMCs. All receptors come from a human donor with Susac syndrome.

The V and J genes are TRBV28 and TRBJ1-5; 11 bases line up with TRBD1. Trimming at V came to 9 bases and at J to 2 bases, leaving 18 bases not matched to a gene. Looked up from germline, CDR1 is MDHEN and CDR2 is SYDVKM. This CDR3 contains 19 residues. CDR3 sequence reads: CASAPDRGLVGIGNQPQHF. The CDR3 coding sequence is TGTGCCAGTGCCCCGGACAGGGGGCTAGTTGGGATAGGCAATCAGCCCCAGCATTTT.

The chain combines TRBV29-1 with TRBJ2-3; TRBD2 aligns across 7 bases. V lost 7 bases to trimming and J lost 15 bases; unmatched junction nucleotides: 13. This CDR3 has 11 residues. Germline V gene lookup returns CDR1 SQVTM and CDR2 ANQGSEA. CDR3 amino acids: CSAGEGPLNYF. CDR3 in DNA: TGCAGCGCCGGGGAGGGACCCTTAAACTATTTT.

The CDR3 bases are TGCAGTGCTTCGCGACGGATGAATGAGCAGTTCTTC. Translating it yields CSASRRMNEQFF. The chain joins TRBV20-1 to TRBJ2-1; D remains unclear. Trimming left V 5 bases short and J 7 bases short, with 12 bases between. The germline gives CDR1 DFQATT, CDR2 SNEGSKA (reference sequence). This CDR3 contains 12 residues.

The V call is TRBV11-2, the J call TRBJ2-3; 12 positions match TRBD1. Trimming at V came to 4 bases and at J to 2 bases, leaving 19 bases not matched to a gene. CDR3 length: 21 amino acids. Germline loops: CDR1 SGHAT, CDR2 FQNNGV. CDR3 DNA: TGTGCCAGCAGCTCCCCGGGACAGGGGGCAACTAGCGCCGAATACACAGATACGCAGTATTTT. It encodes CASSSPGQGATSAEYTDTQYF. Using reference TRBV11-2 and TRBJ2-3 for the parts outside the CDR3, the full variable domain is EAGVAQSPRYKIIEKRQSVAFWCNPISGHATLYWYQQILGQGPKLLIQFQNNGVVDDSQLPKDRFSAERLKGVDSTLKIQPAKLEDSAVYLCASSSPGQGATSAEYTDTQYFGPGTRLTVL.

This chain joins TRBV19 and TRBJ2-7, with D possibly TRBD2 on 6 matching bases. CDR1 is LNHDA and CDR2 is SQIVND in the germline V gene (reference sequence). Deletions cut 7 bases from V and 3 bases from J, with 16 bases between. The CDR3 is 14 amino acids. This CDR3 is CASTSRDLFYEQYF. The CDR3 DNA is TGTGCCAGTACCTCACGGGACTTATTCTACGAGCAGTACTTC. Based on the CDR3 plus reference TRBV19 and TRBJ2-7, the full variable domain is DGGITQSPKYLFRKEGQNVTLSCEQNLNHDAMYWYRQDPGQGLRLIYYSQIVNDFQKGDIAEGYSVSREKKESFPLTVTSAQKNPTAFYLCASTSRDLFYEQYFGPGTRLTVT.

This chain connects TRBV2 to TRBJ2-5; D possibly corresponds to TRBD2 (6 bases). Germline values: CDR1 SNHLY, CDR2 FYNNEI. V was shortened by 5 bases and J by 5 bases, with 15 bases between the two germline ends. The CDR3 length is 14 residues. CDR3 region: CASSMRDLGETQYF. As DNA, the CDR3 is TGTGCCAGCAGTATGCGGGATCTAGGGGAGACCCAGTACTTC.

The J gene is TRBJ2-6, the V gene TRBV15; D is perhaps TRBD1 or TRBD2 (5 bases each). The CDR3 is made up of 18 amino acids. Trimming cost V 0 bases and J 0 bases, with 12 bases left between them. CDR1 is LNHNV and CDR2 is YYDKDF in the germline V gene (reference sequence). The CDR3 loop is CATSRDPKGRSGANVLTF. CDR3 nucleotide sequence: TGTGCCACCAGCAGAGACCCAAAGGGACGCTCTGGGGCCAACGTCCTGACTTTC.

The gene calls are TRBV12-3 or TRBV12-4 and TRBJ1-2, with 7 bases matching TRBD1. The J segment lost 4 bases and the V segment lost 3 bases, leaving 2 bases of the junction unmatched. This CDR3 contains 13 residues. Written as DNA, the CDR3 is TGTGCCAGCAGTTTGCGGGACAGCTATGGCTACACCTTC. This sequence encodes CASSLRDSYGYTF.

This chain uses TRBV2 with TRBJ2-1; D is unclear. The CDR3 loop spans 12 amino acids. Germline CDR1 SNHLY, CDR2 FYNNEI. V shed 6 bases and J shed 3 bases, with 6 bases lying between them. CDR3 sequence (DNA): TGTGCCAGCAGCCCCAGCTACAATGAGCAGTTCTTC. Protein: CASSPSYNEQFF.

V and J are TRBV5-6 and TRBJ1-1; weak D call: TRBD1 (5 bases). CDR1 is SGHDT, CDR2 YYEEEE, per germline. The CDR3 contains 15 residues. V lost 0 bases and J 1 base, leaving 10 bases between the germline ends. The DNA for the CDR3 is TGTGCCAGCAGCTTGGCGCAGGGCGCGAACACTGAAGCTTTCTTT. This gives the protein CASSLAQGANTEAFF.